Listed below are T cell receptor beta chains from one sample, sequenced in a study of spatial heterogeneity in lung cancer. TCRdb re-called the 5' RACE reads through MiXCR, storing one row per CDR3 protein. The table includes about 100,000 distinct CDR3 sequences, 3.5% to 5% detected once. The sample consisted of lung tumor tissue, taken at surgery. The receptors stem from a male donor with early-stage non-small cell lung cancer. Both conserved end residues are part of each CDR3. The D gene is left open where the match is weak. The size field is filled for only some rows; it gives once, few, many or a size class.

>TRBJ2-5|-|many|TRBV7-9
CASSSFVETQYF
TGTGCCAGCAGCTCATTTGTTGAGACCCAGTACTTC
>TRBJ1-3|-|-|TRBV5-1
CASSLDGDPGNTIYF
TGCGCCAGCAGCTTGGACGGTGACCCTGGAAACACCATATATTTT
>TRBJ1-2|-|many|TRBV3-1
CASSQGTGGYGYTF
TGTGCCAGCAGCCAAGGGACGGGCGGCTATGGCTACACCTTC
>TRBJ1-2|-|many|TRBV5-6
CASSWDGDNYGYTF
TGTGCCAGCAGTTGGGACGGAGATAACTATGGCTACACCTTC
>TRBJ2-2|-|many|TRBV6-5
CASSYGWGPTGELFF
TGTGCCAGCAGTTACGGCTGGGGACCCACCGGGGAGCTGTTTTTT
>TRBJ1-1|-|many|TRBV7-2
CASTQAPYSNTEAFF
TGTGCCAGCACGCAGGCGCCCTACTCGAACACTGAAGCTTTCTTT
>TRBJ1-5|-|few|TRBV28
CASSLYNREPNQPQHF
TGTGCCAGCAGTTTATATAACAGGGAGCCCAATCAGCCCCAGCATTTT
>TRBJ1-5|TRBD1|many|TRBV25-1
CASSESTGIQPQHF
TGTGCCAGCAGTGAATCGACAGGGATTCAGCCCCAGCATTTT
>TRBJ2-1|-|many|TRBV11-3
CASSSPSEGYNEQFF
TGTGCCAGCAGCTCCCCAAGTGAGGGGTACAATGAGCAGTTCTTC
>TRBJ2-2|-|many|TRBV2
CASSATTNTGELFF
TGTGCCAGCAGTGCGACAACAAACACCGGGGAGCTGTTTTTT
>TRBJ1-6|TRBD1|few|TRBV3-1
CASSPGQSNSPLHF
TGTGCCAGCAGCCCGGGACAGTCTAATTCACCCCTCCACTTT
>TRBJ1-2|-|few|TRBV20-1
CSARDGNGYTF
TGCAGTGCTAGAGATGGGAATGGCTACACCTTC
>TRBJ2-1|-|many|TRBV3-1
CASSQTRGANEQFF
TGTGCCAGCAGCCAAACTAGAGGTGCCAATGAGCAGTTCTTC
>TRBJ2-2|-|many|TRBV28
CASSAQTGELFF
TGTGCCAGCAGTGCCCAGACCGGGGAGCTGTTTTTT
>TRBJ1-2|-|many|TRBV29-1
CSVRDTGYGYTF
TGCAGCGTACGGGACACTGGCTATGGCTACACCTTC
>TRBJ2-3|-|many|TRBV10-3
CAISAGGTTDTQYF
TGTGCCATCAGTGCGGGCGGGACTACAGATACGCAGTATTTT
>TRBJ2-7|-|many|TRBV7-9
CASSLLDSYEQYF
TGTGCCAGCAGCTTACTGGATTCCTACGAGCAGTACTTC
>TRBJ1-1|-|many|TRBV10-1
CASSEGLGASTEAFF
TGCGCCAGCAGTGAAGGATTGGGGGCTAGCACTGAAGCTTTCTTT
>TRBJ2-3|TRBD2|-|TRBV7-9
CASSFFGRAPPDTQYF
TGTGCCAGCAGCTTTTTCGGGAGGGCCCCTCCAGATACGCAGTATTTT
>TRBJ1-5|-|-|TRBV7-8
CASTRQRGGWPQHF
TGTGCCAGCACTCGACAGAGGGGGGGCTGGCCCCAGCATTTT
>TRBJ1-5|TRBD1|many|TRBV12-3/TRBV12-4
CASRIRQGDNQPQHF
TGTGCCAGCAGGATAAGACAGGGGGACAATCAGCCCCAGCATTTT
>TRBJ2-5|TRBD2|few|TRBV11-2
CASSPRLAGYETQYF
TGTGCCAGCAGCCCGCGACTAGCGGGATATGAGACCCAGTACTTC
>TRBJ1-5|-|many|TRBV20-1
CSANRDGNQPQHF
TGCAGTGCTAACCGGGACGGCAATCAGCCCCAGCATTTT
>TRBJ2-1|-|many|TRBV20-1
CSAREFPYNEQFF
TGCAGTGCTAGAGAGTTCCCTTACAATGAGCAGTTCTTC
>TRBJ2-7|-|many|TRBV28
CASSLFSGAAGQYF
TGTGCCAGCAGTTTATTCTCGGGGGCGGCAGGGCAGTACTTC
>TRBJ2-3|TRBD2|-|TRBV6-5
CVSARLAGGMGTDTQYF
TGTGTCAGCGCCAGACTAGCGGGAGGAATGGGCACAGATACGCAGTATTTT
>TRBJ1-4|-|many|TRBV7-9
CASSKGVREKLFF
TGTGCCAGCAGCAAGGGTGTTAGAGAAAAACTGTTTTTT
>TRBJ2-5|-|few|TRBV29-1
CSGGTHGETQYF
TGCAGCGGCGGGACCCACGGAGAGACCCAGTACTTC
>TRBJ1-5|-|many|TRBV4-1
CASSQWTRRGTQHF
TGCGCCAGCAGCCAATGGACACGCCGAGGGACCCAGCATTTT
>TRBJ1-2|-|many|TRBV2
CASSGSRFDYGYTF
TGTGCCAGCAGTGGATCTAGATTCGACTATGGCTACACCTTC
>TRBJ1-6|-|-|TRBV7-9
CASSLYTSPLHF
TGTGCCAGCAGCTTGTATACTTCACCCCTCCACTTT
>TRBJ2-3|-|medium-sized|TRBV5-1
CASSLSGIGGDTQYF
TGCGCCAGCAGCTTGTCGGGAATAGGGGGAGATACGCAGTATTTT
>TRBJ2-2|TRBD2|many|TRBV10-3
CAISGLAGLGELFF
TGTGCCATCAGTGGGCTAGCGGGACTCGGGGAGCTGTTTTTT
>TRBJ2-2|-|-|TRBV18
CASSRKTRNTGELFF
TGTGCCAGCTCACGAAAAACTAGAAACACCGGGGAGCTGTTTTTT
>TRBJ2-5|-|many|TRBV5-1
CASSFAGRTQETQYF
TGCGCCAGCAGCTTCGCCGGTAGGACCCAAGAGACCCAGTACTTC
>TRBJ1-1|-|few|TRBV27
CASSLYRSTEAFF
TGTGCCAGCAGCCTGTACCGCTCCACTGAAGCTTTCTTT
>TRBJ2-1|TRBD1|many|TRBV4-2
CASSQDRGLNEQFF
TGTGCCAGCAGCCAAGACAGGGGGTTGAATGAGCAGTTCTTC
>TRBJ2-1|TRBD2|many|TRBV20-1
CSAPQREYNEQFF
TGCAGTGCTCCCCAGCGGGAGTACAATGAGCAGTTCTTC
>TRBJ2-7|TRBD2|-|TRBV2
CASSEGWLAGDFEQYF
TGTGCCAGCAGTGAAGGATGGCTAGCGGGAGATTTTGAGCAGTACTTC
>TRBJ1-2|-|many|TRBV28
CASSLVLWGRGNYGYTF
TGTGCCAGCAGTTTAGTCCTATGGGGCAGGGGCAACTATGGCTACACCTTC
>TRBJ2-1|-|many|TRBV5-1
CASSLDPSRSSYNEQFF
TGCGCCAGCAGCCTGGACCCAAGCAGGAGCTCCTACAATGAGCAGTTCTTC
>TRBJ1-1|-|many|TRBV20-1
CSAGNGGSGTEAFF
TGCAGTGCTGGAAACGGGGGTTCGGGCACTGAAGCTTTCTTT
>TRBJ2-3|-|many|TRBV6-2/TRBV6-3
CASAGEAITDTQYF
TGTGCCAGCGCCGGGGAGGCGATCACAGATACGCAGTATTTT
>TRBJ1-1|TRBD1|many|TRBV20-1
CSAGRTGEAFF
TGCAGTGCGGGACGGACAGGGGAAGCTTTCTTT
>TRBJ1-6|-|many|TRBV28
CASSEWEDNSPLHF
TGTGCCAGCAGTGAATGGGAGGATAATTCACCCCTCCACTTT
>TRBJ2-6|-|-|TRBV7-9
CASSLASGANVLTF
TGTGCCAGCAGCTTAGCATCTGGGGCCAACGTCCTGACTTTC
>TRBJ1-3|-|-|TRBV15
CATSVDSGNTIYF
TGTGCCACCAGCGTAGACTCTGGAAACACCATATATTTT
>TRBJ1-1|TRBD1|many|TRBV10-3
CAISPGTGNTEAFF
TGTGCCATCAGCCCCGGGACAGGGAACACTGAAGCTTTCTTT
>TRBJ2-6|-|many|TRBV12-3/TRBV12-4
CASSLVRGGANVLTF
TGTGCCAGCAGTTTAGTCCGAGGCGGGGCCAACGTCCTGACTTTC
>TRBJ2-7|-|many|TRBV14
CASSRTGSANEQYF
TGTGCCAGCAGCCGTACGGGGTCAGCAAACGAGCAGTACTTC
>TRBJ2-5|-|-|TRBV28
CASSLEEETQYF
TGTGCCAGCAGTTTGGAGGAAGAGACCCAGTACTTC
>TRBJ2-1|TRBD2|-|TRBV7-2
CASSPGGNEQFF
TGTGCCAGCAGCCCGGGGGGCAATGAGCAGTTCTTC
>TRBJ2-7|TRBD2|many|TRBV5-1
CASSLSGGLYEQYF
TGCGCCAGCAGCCTATCGGGGGGGCTCTACGAGCAGTACTTC
>TRBJ1-2|-|many|TRBV4-1
CASSQAPRTYGYTF
TGCGCCAGCAGCCAAGCCCCCCGGACCTATGGCTACACCTTC